This passage covers 3 T cell receptor beta chains from one sample sequenced in a study of CD8+ T cells in alopecia areata. Reverse transcription of extracted RNA yielded cDNA, which provided the sequencing template. TCRdb's copy holds only in-frame clones and misses some; the assay was immunoSEQ multiplex PCR. The table has about 180,000 clones, approximately 53% seen once. The treatment is: oral pan-JAK inhibitor, 5-10 mg twice daily. The material sequenced was CD8+ T cells sorted from blood, taken at week 24, from a patient treated with tofacitinib. Receptors originate from a human donor with alopecia areata.

This chain links TRBV15 with TRBJ2-7, with 7 bases fitting TRBD2. V lost 1 base and J lost 1; bases outside the gene matches: 4. The CDR3 totals 15 residues. Germline V gene data show CDR1 as LNHNV and CDR2 as YYDKDF (reference sequence). DNA for the CDR3: TGTGCCACCAGCAGAGCCAGCGGGGTTTCCTACGAGCAGTACTTC. Protein product: CATSRASGVSYEQYF.

The chain carries TRBV29-1 and TRBJ1-5; the match to TRBD1 covers 11 bases. Germline lookup yields CDR1 SQVTM and CDR2 ANQGSEA. The CDR3 spans 13 residues. V shed 5 bases and J 5 bases; nucleotides not matched to a gene: 2. The CDR3 coding sequence is TGCAGCGTTCGGACAGGGGGCGATCAGCCCCAGCATTTT. Translating it yields CSVRTGGDQPQHF. Drawing the rest from reference TRBV29-1 and TRBJ1-5, the complete variable domain is SAVISQKPSRDICQRGTSLTIQCQVDSQVTMMFWYRQQPGQSLTLIATANQGSEATYESGFVIDKFPISRPNLTFSTLTVSNMSPEDSSIYLCSVRTGGDQPQHFGDGTRLSIL.

This clone was detected once. V and J are TRBV5-1 and TRBJ1-1, with 8 bases aligning to TRBD1. This CDR3 spans 17 amino acids. The V and J ends lost 3 bases and 0 bases, in that order; junction bases with no gene match: 10. Germline loops: CDR1 SGHRS, CDR2 YFSETQ. CDR3 DNA sequence: TGCGCCAGCAGCTCGGGACAGGTGGGAGTCATGAACACTGAAGCTTTCTTT. This sequence encodes CASSSGQVGVMNTEAFF. Full variable domain (outside the CDR3, taken from reference TRBV5-1 and TRBJ1-1): KAGVTQTPRYLIKTRGQQVTLSCSPISGHRSVSWYQQTPGQGLQFLFEYFSETQRNKGNFPGRFSGRQFSNSRSEMNVSTLELGDSALYLCASSSGQVGVMNTEAFFGQGTRLTVV.